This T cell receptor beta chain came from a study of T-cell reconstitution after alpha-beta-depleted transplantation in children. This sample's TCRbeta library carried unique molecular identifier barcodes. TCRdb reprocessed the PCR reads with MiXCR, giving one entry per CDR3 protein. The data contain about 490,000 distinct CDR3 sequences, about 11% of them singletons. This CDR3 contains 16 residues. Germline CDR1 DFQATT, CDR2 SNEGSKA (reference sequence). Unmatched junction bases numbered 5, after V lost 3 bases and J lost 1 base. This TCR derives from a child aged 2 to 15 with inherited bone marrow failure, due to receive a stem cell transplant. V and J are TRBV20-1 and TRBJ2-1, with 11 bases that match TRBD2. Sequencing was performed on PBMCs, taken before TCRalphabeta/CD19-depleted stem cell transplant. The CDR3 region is CSASELAGVSYNEQFF. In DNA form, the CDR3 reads TGCAGTGCTAGTGAACTAGCGGGAGTATCCTACAATGAGCAGTTCTTC.